Many counts were recorded for the clone carrying this T cell receptor (beta chain). Its cognate antigen is unknown. The sample is drawn from a study of T-cell memory formation after mild COVID-19. Overall study context: For the most part, TCR clusters were specific to one donor.

The study, taken as a whole, reports: A second wave of clones peaked on day 37, and their SARS-CoV-2 specificity went unconfirmed. Mainly in CM and EM were contracting CD4+ clones; CD8+ were in EMRA.

After 5'RACE with constant-segment primers, TCR alpha and TCR beta cDNA libraries carrying sample barcodes and UMIs were obtained. TCRdb redid the calling of the 5' RACE reads with MiXCR, one entry per CDR3 protein. The profile shows about 620,000 distinct CDR3 sequences, about 20% of them singletons. This receptor was identified in an adult woman who had mild COVID-19 (a few samples of this study predate the infection). Cell type and time point are not known. The material sequenced was PBMCs or a T cell subset sorted from them (not recorded which).

The CDR3 spells CASSEAQGGTGELFF. The CDR3 DNA reads TGTGCCAGCAGTGAAGCCCAGGGAGGGACCGGGGAGCTGTTTTTT. The rearrangement joins TRBV2 to TRBJ2-2; 7 bases agree with TRBD2. V lost 0 bases, J lost 5 bases, and 3 bases stayed unmatched. Germline loops: CDR1 SNHLY, CDR2 FYNNEI. CDR3 length: 15 amino acids.